This T cell receptor beta chain was identified in a study of blood T cells in healthy people across ages. On this clonotype: Antigen unknown.

This CDR3 is 16 amino acids long. Trimming took 5 bases from V and 5 from J; bases not matched to a gene: 8. Germline CDR1 reads SGHNT; CDR2 reads YYREEE (reference sequence). Every donor provided around 9.3 milliliters of peripheral blood. A J-beta primer mix and a sample-barcoded 5' primer were used in a second PCR of roughly 6 to 11 cycles. A tag from a template-switch adaptor with 12 random nucleotides marked each cDNA molecule. Each CDR3 protein gets one entry after TCRdb re-called the 5' RACE reads with MiXCR. The sample yields over 600,000 distinct CDR3 sequences, about 45% seen once. Study findings and constraints: The fall in TCR beta diversity per million T cells was roughly linear with age. Without sorted subsets, naive and antigen-experienced compartments could not be conclusively compared.

The TCR was taken from an elderly man in good health. The source material was blood. The J gene is TRBJ1-6, the V gene TRBV5-4, with TRBD1 matching 9 bases. In DNA form, the CDR3 reads TGTGCCAGCAGTCGGGACAGGGCGGCCCATAATTCACCCCTCCACTTT. This codes for CASSRDRAAHNSPLHF.